These 5 T cell receptor beta chains came from one sample sequenced in a study of regulatory T cells in long-lasting Graves disease. Time point here: newly diagnosed GD, antithyroid drugs for less than 3 months. The TCR library used RNA extracted from PBMCs. Arm-PCR of CDR3 regions and iRepertoire HTBI primers were the basis on which TCR beta libraries were built. TCRdb called the multiplex PCR reads again in MiXCR, with one record for every CDR3 protein. The repertoire holds a few hundred thousand distinct CDR3 sequences, with 15% as singletons. These same records also appear under a second study, on T cells in Graves' hyperthyroidism and ophthalmopathy.

Sequenced material: peripheral blood mononuclear cells (PBMCs), taken at new diagnosis, from a patient treated with antithyroid drugs. The source is a woman aged 40 to 50 with Graves disease.

Ten or more counts support this clonotype. The rearrangement joins TRBV28 to TRBJ2-1; 7 bases agree with TRBD2. Germline lookup yields CDR1 MDHEN and CDR2 SYDVKM. The CDR3 totals 14 residues. V shed 8 bases and J 7 bases; nucleotides not matched to a gene: 11. DNA of the CDR3: TGTGCCAGCGGGCTCCTCAACGGGAGGAATGAGCAGTTCTTC. Translation gives CASGLLNGRNEQFF.

The rearrangement joins TRBV7-2 to TRBJ2-1; 12 bases are shared with TRBD2. V lost 4 bases to trimming and J lost 10 bases; unmatched junction nucleotides: 5. The CDR3 is made up of 14 amino acids. Germline lookup yields CDR1 SGHTA and CDR2 FQGNSA. The CDR3 loop reads CASSSGLAGSEQFF. The CDR3 DNA reads as TGTGCCAGCAGCTCCGGACTAGCGGGAAGCGAGCAGTTCTTC.

At least ten counts were recorded for this clonotype. The chain employs TRBV30 and TRBJ1-2, with D perhaps matching TRBD1 (5 bases). The CDR3 has 15 amino acids. CDR1 is GTSNPN and CDR2 is SVGIG in the germline V gene (reference sequence). V was cut by 0 bases and J by 6 bases, with 17 bases left in between. DNA for the CDR3: TGTGCCTGGAGTGTACGCGGGGGAGTGGTCCATGGCTACACCTTC. This encodes CAWSVRGGVVHGYTF.

The chain is built from TRBV11-3 and TRBJ2-1; 7 bases align to TRBD2. J gave up 1 base and V 3 bases, and 9 bases lay outside the gene matches. CDR3 length equals 17 residues. Germline values: CDR1 SGHNT, CDR2 YENEEA. The CDR3 sequence: CASSFWGEGPSYNEQFF. CDR3 DNA: TGTGCCAGCAGCTTTTGGGGGGAGGGCCCGTCCTACAATGAGCAGTTCTTC.

This clonotype has a count of ten or more. This chain uses TRBV27 with TRBJ1-6, with TRBD1 matching over 10 bases. CDR3 length: 16 amino acids. The V gene end was trimmed by 6 bases and the J gene end by 3 bases; junction bases not matched to a gene: 5. The germline gives CDR1 MNHEY, CDR2 SMNVEV (reference sequence). For the CDR3, the DNA is TGTGCCAGCAGCCGGGACAGGGGATTCTATAATTCACCCCTCCACTTT. Encoded protein: CASSRDRGFYNSPLHF.